This T cell receptor beta chain was documented in a study of OX40 agonist ivuxolimab in advanced cancers. Regarding the study in general: The costimulatory receptor OX40 (CD134) was targeted by ivuxolimab, a fully human IgG2 agonistic monoclonal antibody. The dose-escalation cohort was about 86% male with a mean age of roughly 60 years, ranging from about 23 to 85. Of the approximately 50 patients in dose escalation, around 20 had hepatocellular carcinoma, about 15 had melanoma, 9 had renal cell carcinoma and 9 had head and neck cancer. Partial responses occurred in three dose-escalation patients: two with cutaneous melanoma and one with hepatocellular carcinoma. The purpose of peripheral TCRbeta sequencing was to test whether ivuxolimab changed TCR sequence diversity and led to clonal T-cell expansion. The paper reports the monotherapy dose-escalation portion (N of about 54 patients) of the phase I ivuxolimab trial. Intravenous ivuxolimab was administered to patients every 2 weeks at six dose levels: 0.01, 0.1, 0.3, 1.5, 3 and 10 mg/kg. Prior anti-PD-1, anti-PD-L1 or anti-CTLA-4 therapy was permitted, and 40% of dose-escalation patients had received checkpoint inhibitors. Results the study describes overall, beyond this receptor: Partial responders in the 0.1-3.0 mg/kg groups had among the lowest normalized peripheral clonal expansion, especially among CD8+ T cells. Antigen specificity was not determined for the clonally expanded peripheral T cells. Low levels of normalized T-cell clonal expansion were also seen in some patients who did not respond. On average, CD8+ T cells showed more expanded clones than CD4+ T cells after ivuxolimab. At doses of 0.1 to 3.0 mg/kg, clonal expansion of both CD4+ and CD8+ T cells in blood was seen between baseline and week 6.

The trial excluded patients who had a history of autoimmune disease or who were on systemic immunosuppression. In every dose cohort, peripheral blood was drawn for TCR sequencing at baseline, cycle 4 day 1, and cycle 7 day 1. Samples came from an open-label, multicenter, first-in-human phase I dose-escalation trial of ivuxolimab. Adults with locally advanced or metastatic melanoma, renal cell, hepatocellular, or head and neck squamous cell carcinoma were enrolled in the trial. Before TCR sequencing, CD4+ and CD8+ T cells were separately sorted from peripheral blood. For sequencing of the TCRbeta CDR3 region, genomic DNA was extracted from the sorted cells. TCRbeta CDR3 regions were sequenced using the immunoSEQ Assay. TCRdb limited this immuneACCESS table to in-frame rearrangements with V and J called. A share of clones is missing; checked studies link under half to unresolved V genes, and the rest is unexplained. The sample profile shows around 62,000 clones; roughly 82% of them were found once. 2.4% of the sample goes to the ten largest clones.

According to the germline V gene, CDR1 reads SGHDT and CDR2 reads YYEEEE. The CDR3 sequence holds 16 residues, the cysteine and phenylalanine included. The only DNA kept is the CDR3, 48 bases in frame from the first base. V loses 5 bases at its end and J loses 7 bases; junction bases beyond the gene matches: 14. Details on this clone: This clone's antigen is unknown. Nothing much larger sits one base from this clone, and base qualities are not available.

The clonotype originates from an adult with an advanced solid tumor such as melanoma, head and neck, liver or kidney cancer. The source material was CD4+ or CD8+ T cells sorted from blood, sampled in a trial of the OX40 agonist ivuxolimab. The rearrangement combines TRBV5-6 with TRBJ1-3; TRBD1 agrees with 8 junctional bases. The DNA sequence is as follows: TGTGCCAGCAGTTTACGTTGGGCAGGGGGCCGGAACACCATATATTTT. The encoded protein is CASSLRWAGGRNTIYF.